This passage covers 29 T cell receptor beta chains from one sample sequenced in a study of cytomegalovirus exposure and HLA in healthy donors. This PCR relied on a set of 60 Vbeta primers and 13 Jbeta primers. The data were produced by immunoSEQ multiplex PCR, yet TCRdb's version contains in-frame clones alone and is incomplete. In the table there are some 97,000 clones, 79% of which are singletons. Sequencing was carried out using PBMCs. The receptors shown here come from a female donor in good health and CMV-seropositive.

V and J are TRBV20-1 and TRBJ2-7; no clear D. The CDR3 is 11 amino acids. The V gene's germline CDR1 is DFQATT and CDR2 SNEGSKA (reference sequence). The V end was cut by 2 bases, the J end by 6 bases, with 8 bases between. Here the CDR3 reads CSARRTGEQYF. The CDR3 DNA reads as TGCAGTGCTAGACGAACCGGCGAGCAGTACTTC.

The chain uses TRBV5-1 and TRBJ2-5, with D perhaps matching TRBD2 (6 bases). Germline CDR1 and CDR2: SGHRS and YFSETQ. V lost 0 bases and J 3 bases, leaving 6 bases between the germline ends. The CDR3 consists of 13 residues. The CDR3 is CASSLVAEETQYF. DNA of the CDR3: TGCGCCAGCAGCTTGGTAGCGGAAGAGACCCAGTACTTC.

CDR3 bases: TGTGCCAGTAGTCCCCGGGGGGGCCAGGTTGGTTGGAACACTGAAGCTTTCTTT. Protein product: CASSPRGGQVGWNTEAFF. The chain has TRBV19 and TRBJ1-1; the D gene is possibly TRBD1 (6 bases). CDR3 size: 18 residues. V lost 5 bases and J 1 base, leaving 23 bases between the germline ends. Germline values: CDR1 LNHDA, CDR2 SQIVND (reference sequence).

This clone has just a few counts. V is TRBV6-1 and J is TRBJ1-2, with TRBD1 identical over 8 bases. This CDR3 is 14 amino acids long. Per germline, CDR1 MNHNS and CDR2 SASEGT. The V gene end was trimmed by 7 bases and the J gene end by 5 bases; junction bases not matched to a gene: 9. The CDR3 bases are TGTGCCAGCACCAGGGGGAACAGGGGGTATGGCTACACCTTC. This encodes CASTRGNRGYGYTF.

This clone was counted a few times. The chain has TRBV12-1 and TRBJ2-4; no DNA check was done on the table's D call, TRBD1. TRBV12-1 is designated a pseudogene. The length of the CDR3 is 21 residues. The CDR3 is CASRSGQRSSPLALAKNIQYF. The CDR3 bases are TGTGCCAGCAGATCGGGACAGAGGTCTTCCCCCCTCGCTCTAGCCAAAAACATTCAGTACTTC.

In DNA form, the CDR3 reads TGTGCCAGCAGCGCGGGACAGTATTCACCCCTCCACTTT. This sequence encodes CASSAGQYSPLHF. This sequence joins TRBV14 and TRBJ1-6, with 7 bases lining up with TRBD1. Germline V gives CDR1 SGHDN, CDR2 FVKESK. Trimming removed 5 bases from V and 8 bases from J; junction bases left unmatched: 3. The length of the CDR3 is 13 residues.

The chain links TRBV5-1 to TRBJ2-3; D is perhaps TRBD2 (5 bases). The CDR3 contains 16 residues. V shed 0 bases and J shed 4 bases, with 15 bases lying between them. CDR1 and CDR2 (germline): SGHRS, YFSETQ. CDR3 DNA: TGCGCCAGCAGCTTGGGGGCTGGCAACGGGGCAGATACGCAGTATTTT. It translates to CASSLGAGNGADTQYF.

The chain employs TRBV7-6 and TRBJ2-3; 10 bases fit TRBD1. The germline V gene has CDR1 SGHVS and CDR2 FNYEAQ. CDR3 length: 16 residues. V shed 0 bases and J 4 bases; nucleotides not matched to a gene: 4. The CDR3 sequence is CASSLAGQGRADTQYF. The CDR3 DNA reads TGTGCCAGCAGCTTAGCGGGACAGGGGAGGGCAGATACGCAGTATTTT.

V usage is TRBV30 and J usage is TRBJ2-3, with 10 bases fitting TRBD2. The V gene end was trimmed by 0 bases and the J gene end by 2 bases; junction bases not matched to a gene: 5. The CDR3 is made up of 16 amino acids. Germline assignment: CDR1 GTSNPN and CDR2 SVGIG (reference sequence). The CDR3 loop reads CAWSVQLAGYTDTQYF. The CDR3 DNA sequence: TGTGCCTGGAGTGTACAACTAGCGGGGTACACAGATACGCAGTATTTT. The full variable domain, rest sourced from reference TRBV30 and TRBJ2-3, is SQTIHQWPATLVQPVGSPLSLECTVEGTSNPNLYWYRQAAGRGLQLLFYSVGIGQISSEVPQNLSASRPQDRQFILSSKKLLLSDSGFYLCAWSVQLAGYTDTQYFGPGTRLTVL.

With respect to this clone: Germline and junction disagree at one end, which may indicate a read error. The chain has TRBV7-9 and TRBJ2-4; D might be TRBD1 (6 bases). The germline CDR1 and CDR2 sequences are SEHNR and FQNEAQ (reference sequence). This CDR3 comprises 14 residues. The CDR3 loop reads CSSSWTRQEDIQYF. CDR3 nucleotides: TGTTCCAGCAGCTGGACCCGACAGGAGGACATTCAGTACTTC. The variable domain in full, with the rest retrieved from reference TRBV7-9 and TRBJ2-4, is DTGVSQNPRHKITKRGQNVTFRCDPISEHNRLYWYRQTLGQGPEFLTYFQNEAQLEKSRLLSDRFSAERPKGSFSTLEIQRTEQGDSAMYLCSSSWTRQEDIQYFGAGTRLSVL.

The chain's CDR3 is CASSLDPPLAGVRNEQFF. In DNA, the CDR3 is TGTGCCAGCAGTTTAGATCCTCCACTAGCGGGAGTACGCAATGAGCAGTTCTTC. The rearrangement joins TRBV27 to TRBJ2-1; the match to TRBD2 covers 11 bases. In germline, CDR1 is MNHEY, CDR2 SMNVEV (reference sequence). V lost 2 bases, J lost 6 bases, and 12 bases stayed unmatched. The CDR3 has 18 residues.

Comments on this clone: Its ends do not fully match the called genes, so a read error is possible. The CDR3 loop reads CSSSSGTALYEQYF. The CDR3 DNA sequence: TGTTCCAGCAGCTCCGGGACTGCACTCTACGAGCAGTACTTC. The chain links TRBV7-9 to TRBJ2-7; D possibly corresponds to TRBD2 (6 bases). This CDR3 is 14 amino acids long. Germline CDR1 reads SEHNR; CDR2 reads FQNEAQ (reference sequence).

The CDR3 sequence: CASSLGAGGDNEQFF. The CDR3 DNA reads TGTGCCAGCAGCTTAGGGGCAGGGGGAGACAATGAGCAGTTCTTC. The chain combines TRBV7-7 with TRBJ2-1, with 7 bases that match TRBD1. V dropped 1 base and J dropped 5; count of bases not matched to a gene: 5. CDR1 SSHAT and CDR2 FNYEAQ come from the germline V gene (reference sequence). The CDR3 totals 15 residues.

The J gene is TRBJ2-1, the V gene TRBV19; 9 bases are a match to TRBD2. The trim removed 5 bases at V and 1 base at J, leaving 9 bases unmatched. The CDR3 length is 17 residues. Germline V gene sequence: CDR1 LNHDA, CDR2 SQIVND (reference sequence). The CDR3 sequence is CASSPSSGARSYNEQFF. The CDR3 region has the DNA TGTGCCAGTAGTCCGTCTAGCGGGGCTCGGTCCTACAATGAGCAGTTCTTC.

The rearrangement joins TRBV29-1 to TRBJ1-3; a possible D gene is TRBD1 (6 bases). The CDR3 contains 12 residues. CDR1 is SQVTM, CDR2 ANQGSEA, per germline. V was shortened by 8 bases and J by 4 bases, with 12 bases between the two germline ends. The CDR3 DNA is TGCAGCCACCGAGGACAGGGAAACACCATATATTTT. Translating it yields CSHRGQGNTIYF.

CDR3 in DNA: TGTGCCAGCCGACCGGGAGGGACCTACGAGCAGTACTTC. It translates to CASRPGGTYEQYF. V is TRBV6-5 and J is TRBJ2-7; 8 positions agree with TRBD2. Trimming at V came to 8 bases and at J to 2 bases, leaving 5 bases not matched to a gene. CDR3 size: 13 residues. Germline values: CDR1 MNHEY, CDR2 SVGAGI.

The genes are TRBV6-4 and TRBJ2-3, with 12 bases matching TRBD2. Germline lookup yields CDR1 MRHNA and CDR2 SNTAGT. This CDR3 contains 15 residues. Losses at the gene ends were 8 bases for V and 3 bases for J; bases not matched to a gene: 6. CDR3 bases: TGTGCCAGCGCTCCGACTAGCGGGAGTACAGATACGCAGTATTTT. Translated: CASAPTSGSTDTQYF.

This chain uses TRBV27 with TRBJ1-1; the match to TRBD1 covers 9 bases. The CDR3 consists of 16 residues. Germline CDR1 is MNHEY and CDR2 is SMNVEV (reference sequence). V was pared by 6 bases and J by 0 bases, with 8 bases of the junction left unmatched. The CDR3 loop reads CASRRTGGAMNTEAFF. The CDR3 coding sequence is TGTGCCAGCAGGCGCACAGGGGGCGCAATGAACACTGAAGCTTTCTTT.

This chain links TRBV5-8 with TRBJ2-7; the D gene is possibly TRBD1 (6 bases). CDR1 is SGHTS, CDR2 YDEGEE, per germline. The V gene lost 2 bases and the J gene lost 5 bases, with 20 bases spanning the gap. The CDR3 consists of 16 residues. CDR3 region: CASSLPGQGGGDEQYF. The CDR3 DNA reads as TGTGCCAGCAGCTTACCGGGACAAGGTGGGGGCGACGAGCAGTACTTC.

A few counts support this clone. The genes are TRBV19 and TRBJ1-1; D perhaps matches TRBD1 (6 bases). Germline CDR1 and CDR2: LNHDA and SQIVND (reference sequence). Deletions cut 4 bases from V and 0 bases from J, with 12 bases between. This CDR3 contains 15 residues. CDR3 loop: CASSTGQIMNTEAFF. DNA for the CDR3: TGTGCCAGTAGTACCGGACAGATCATGAACACTGAAGCTTTCTTT.

This clone came up once. The chain uses TRBV7-2 and TRBJ2-2; 7 nucleotides align to TRBD2. This CDR3 is 14 amino acids long. From germline, CDR1 is SGHTA and CDR2 FQGNSA. With V trimmed by 5 bases and J by 2 bases, 2 bases remained unmatched. The CDR3 here is CASSVGLNTGELFF. CDR3 in DNA: TGTGCCAGCAGCGTGGGACTAAACACCGGGGAGCTGTTTTTT.

This chain uses TRBV6-5 with TRBJ1-1; 9 bases align to TRBD1. Germline lookup yields CDR1 MNHEY and CDR2 SVGAGI. This CDR3 is 13 amino acids long. The V gene end was trimmed by 5 bases and the J gene end by 6 bases; junction bases not matched to a gene: 4. The CDR3 sequence is CASSRDRAAEAFF. CDR3 nucleotide sequence: TGTGCCAGCAGTAGGGACAGGGCCGCTGAAGCTTTCTTT.

The sample holds a few counts of this clone. The V and J genes are TRBV5-1 and TRBJ1-4, with 9 bases that match TRBD1. V lost 4 bases to trimming and J lost 3 bases; unmatched junction nucleotides: 13. The CDR3 loop spans 18 amino acids. Germline assignment: CDR1 SGHRS and CDR2 YFSETQ. CDR3: CASSLQTGGYRANEKLFF. The CDR3 DNA reads as TGCGCCAGCAGCCTCCAGACAGGGGGATATAGGGCTAATGAAAAACTGTTTTTT.

In the case of this clone: One end of the junction is discordant with germline, which a read error may explain. This rearrangement joins TRBV5-1 to TRBJ2-5, with TRBD2 matching over 11 bases. CDR1 and CDR2 from the germline V gene are SGHRS and YFSETQ. The CDR3 consists of 18 residues. Written as DNA, the CDR3 is TGCGCCAGCAGCTTGGTAAGGGGACTAGCGGAGGGGGCAGAGAGCCAGTACTTC. This sequence encodes CASSLVRGLAEGAESQYF. The full variable domain, rest sourced from reference TRBV5-1 and TRBJ2-5, is KAGVTQTPRYLIKTRGQQVTLSCSPISGHRSVSWYQQTPGQGLQFLFEYFSETQRNKGNFPGRFSGRQFSNSRSEMNVSTLELGDSALYLCASSLVRGLAEGAESQYFGPGTRLLVL.

This chain uses TRBV4-3 with TRBJ1-1; no definite D call. The germline V gene encodes CDR1 LGHNA and CDR2 YSLEER. Trimming stripped 4 bases from V and 1 base from J, with 19 bases between. The CDR3 is 17 residues long. The CDR3 here is CASSPRSSSGPNTEAFF. The CDR3 coding sequence is TGCGCCAGCAGCCCAAGAAGTAGTAGCGGCCCGAACACTGAAGCTTTCTTT.

The V call is TRBV2, the J call TRBJ2-3, with D possibly matching TRBD2 (5 bases). The V and J ends lost 6 bases and 2 bases respectively, with 12 bases between them. Germline CDR1 and CDR2: SNHLY and FYNNEI. This CDR3 has 14 residues. The CDR3 sequence: CASSRLGITDTQYF. CDR3 nucleotides: TGTGCCAGCAGCCGGCTCGGGATCACAGATACGCAGTATTTT.

The rearrangement uses TRBV7-6 and TRBJ1-1; D is ambiguous. V was clipped by 5 bases and J by 1 base, with 11 bases between them. The germline V gene has CDR1 SGHVS and CDR2 FNYEAQ. The CDR3 has 14 amino acids. The DNA of the CDR3 is TGTGCCAGCAGCCGGGTGGCGGGGAACACTGAAGCTTTCTTT. Protein sequence: CASSRVAGNTEAFF.

This clone appeared a single time. The chain employs TRBV6-6 and TRBJ2-7; 12 bases are shared with TRBD2. There are 15 residues in the CDR3. V lost 5 bases to trimming and J lost 5 bases; unmatched junction nucleotides: 7. CDR1 MNHNY and CDR2 SVGAGI come from the germline V gene (reference sequence). CDR3 sequence: CASSPGLAGVHEQYF. The CDR3, as DNA: TGTGCCAGCAGTCCGGGACTAGCGGGCGTCCACGAGCAGTACTTC.

This clone has just a few counts. The chain employs TRBV11-2 and TRBJ2-7, with TRBD1 identical over 7 bases. The V gene end was trimmed by 1 base and the J gene end by 2 bases; junction bases not matched to a gene: 5. This CDR3 contains 15 residues. Germline V gene sequence: CDR1 SGHAT, CDR2 FQNNGV. CDR3 sequence (DNA): TGTGCCAGCAGCTTAGGACAGGGACCCACCTACGAGCAGTACTTC. Its translation: CASSLGQGPTYEQYF.